This T cell receptor (beta chain) was sequenced in a study of control samples from healthy donors and cancer patients. This clone was observed a single time. The protocol was immunoSEQ multiplex PCR, while the TCRdb copy is restricted to in-frame clones and leaves out a portion. Of around 83,000 clones in the sample, roughly 93% were seen once. CDR3 length: 16 amino acids. Germline CDR1 and CDR2: SNHLY and FYNNEI. The germline V and J ends were trimmed by 6 bases and 2 bases, with 17 bases remaining between them. V and J are TRBV2 and TRBJ2-4; D unresolved. The sequenced sample was PBMCs. The clonotype originates from a woman between 40 and 50 years old with lung cancer. DNA for the CDR3: TGTGCCAGCAGCGCAATCCCTCTTAGATCCAAAAACATTCAGTACTTC. Protein sequence: CASSAIPLRSKNIQYF.